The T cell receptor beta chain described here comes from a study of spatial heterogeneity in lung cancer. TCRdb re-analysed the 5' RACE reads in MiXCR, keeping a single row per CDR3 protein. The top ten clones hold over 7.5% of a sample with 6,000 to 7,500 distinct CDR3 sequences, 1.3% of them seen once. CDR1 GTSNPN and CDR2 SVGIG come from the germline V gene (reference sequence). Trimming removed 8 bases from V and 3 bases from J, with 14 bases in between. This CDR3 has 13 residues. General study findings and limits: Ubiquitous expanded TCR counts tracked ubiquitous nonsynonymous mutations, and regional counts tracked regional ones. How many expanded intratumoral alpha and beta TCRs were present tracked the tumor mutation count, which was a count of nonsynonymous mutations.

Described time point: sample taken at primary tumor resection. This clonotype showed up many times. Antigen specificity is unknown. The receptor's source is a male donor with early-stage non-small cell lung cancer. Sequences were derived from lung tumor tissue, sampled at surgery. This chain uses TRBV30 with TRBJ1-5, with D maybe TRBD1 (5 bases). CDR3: CAGRRDLNQPQHF. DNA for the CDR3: TGTGCCGGGCGCAGGGACCTCAATCAGCCCCAGCATTTT. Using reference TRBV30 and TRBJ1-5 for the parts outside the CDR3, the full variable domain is SQTIHQWPATLVQPVGSPLSLECTVEGTSNPNLYWYRQAAGRGLQLLFYSVGIGQISSEVPQNLSASRPQDRQFILSSKKLLLSDSGFYLCAGRRDLNQPQHFGDGTRLSIL.